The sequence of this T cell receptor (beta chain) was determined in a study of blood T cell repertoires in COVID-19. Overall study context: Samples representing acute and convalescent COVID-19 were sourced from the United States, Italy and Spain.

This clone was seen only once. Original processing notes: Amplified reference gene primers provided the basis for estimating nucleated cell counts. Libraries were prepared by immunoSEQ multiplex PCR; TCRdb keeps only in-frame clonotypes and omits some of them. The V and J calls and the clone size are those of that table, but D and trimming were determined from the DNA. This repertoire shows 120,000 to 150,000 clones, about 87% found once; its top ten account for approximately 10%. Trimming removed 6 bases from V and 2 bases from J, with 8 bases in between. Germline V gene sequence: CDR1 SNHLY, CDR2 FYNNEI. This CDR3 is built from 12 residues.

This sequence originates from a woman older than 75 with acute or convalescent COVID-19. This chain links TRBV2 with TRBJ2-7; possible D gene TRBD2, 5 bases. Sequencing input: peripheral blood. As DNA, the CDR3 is TGTGCCAGCAGGCCCGGGACCTACGAGCAGTACTTC. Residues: CASRPGTYEQYF.